What follows describes a single TCR beta chain. Other nucleotide sequences in the sample specify the same CDR3. These data are taken from a study of cytomegalovirus exposure and HLA in healthy donors. The CDR3 sequence is 14 residues long. The germline V gene has CDR1 SNHLY and CDR2 FYNNEI. With 3 bases removed from V and 4 bases from J, the gap between germline ends came to 10 bases. Data came from immunoSEQ multiplex PCR; TCRdb stores just in-frame clones and leaves some out. The sample lists some 150,000 clones, roughly 89% seen once, with about 1.5% in the top ten. This chain connects TRBV2 to TRBJ1-5, with a tentative D call TRBD1 (5 bases). The TCR sequence derives from a woman aged 25-40 years in good health and CMV-seronegative. Material for sequencing was PBMCs. The CDR3 DNA reads TGTGCCAGCAGTGAGCAGGGTGGGAATCAGCCCCAGCATTTT. Its protein product is CASSEQGGNQPQHF. The full variable domain, in which reference TRBV2 and TRBJ1-5 provide the parts outside the CDR3, is EPEVTQTPSHQVTQMGQEVILRCVPISNHLYFYWYRQILGQKVEFLVSFYNNEISEKSEIFDDQFSVERPDGSNFTLKIRSTKLEDSAMYFCASSEQGGNQPQHFGDGTRLSIL.